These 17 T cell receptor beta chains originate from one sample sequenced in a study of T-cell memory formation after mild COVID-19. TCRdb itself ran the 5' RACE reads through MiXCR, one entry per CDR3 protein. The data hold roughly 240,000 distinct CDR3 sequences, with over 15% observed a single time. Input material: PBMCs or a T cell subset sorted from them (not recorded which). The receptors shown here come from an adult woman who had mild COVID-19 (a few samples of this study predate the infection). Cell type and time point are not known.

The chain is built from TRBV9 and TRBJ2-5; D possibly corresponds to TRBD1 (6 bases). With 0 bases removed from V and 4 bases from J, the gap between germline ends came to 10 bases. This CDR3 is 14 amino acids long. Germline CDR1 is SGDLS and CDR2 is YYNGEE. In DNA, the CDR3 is TGTGCCAGCAGCGTAGGGACAGTTAGAGAGACCCAGTACTTC. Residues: CASSVGTVRETQYF.

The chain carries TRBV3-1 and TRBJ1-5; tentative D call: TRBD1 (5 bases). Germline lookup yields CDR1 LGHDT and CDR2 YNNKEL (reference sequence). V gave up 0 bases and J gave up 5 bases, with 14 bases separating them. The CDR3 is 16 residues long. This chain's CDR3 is CASSQDLRGRDQPQHF. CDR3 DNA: TGTGCCAGCAGCCAAGATTTGCGGGGCAGGGATCAGCCCCAGCATTTT.

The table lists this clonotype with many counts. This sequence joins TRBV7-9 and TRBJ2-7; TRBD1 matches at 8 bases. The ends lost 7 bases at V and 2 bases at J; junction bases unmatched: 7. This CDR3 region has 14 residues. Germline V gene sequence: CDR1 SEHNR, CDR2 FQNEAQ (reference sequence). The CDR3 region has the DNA TGTGCCAGCAACCCCATACAGGGGGCCTACGAGCAGTACTTC. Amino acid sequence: CASNPIQGAYEQYF.

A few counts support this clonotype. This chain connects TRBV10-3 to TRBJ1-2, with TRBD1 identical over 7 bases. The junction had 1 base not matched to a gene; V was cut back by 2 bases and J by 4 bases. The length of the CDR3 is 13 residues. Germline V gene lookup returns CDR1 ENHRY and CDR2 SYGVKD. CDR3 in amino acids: CAISETGVYGYTF. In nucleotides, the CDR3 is TGTGCCATCAGTGAGACAGGGGTCTATGGCTACACCTTC.

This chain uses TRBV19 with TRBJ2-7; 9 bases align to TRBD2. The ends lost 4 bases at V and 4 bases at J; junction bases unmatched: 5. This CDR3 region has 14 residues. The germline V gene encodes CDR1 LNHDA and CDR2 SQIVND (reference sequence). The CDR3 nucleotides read TGTGCCAGTAGTACTAGCGGGGCCCGTTACGAGCAGTACTTC. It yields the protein CASSTSGARYEQYF.

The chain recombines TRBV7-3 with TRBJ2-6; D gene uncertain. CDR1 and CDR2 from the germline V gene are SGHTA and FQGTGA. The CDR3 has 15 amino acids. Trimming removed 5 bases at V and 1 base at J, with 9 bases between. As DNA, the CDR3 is TGTGCCAGCAGCGCCCGGCGGTCTGGGGCCAACGTCCTGACTTTC. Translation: CASSARRSGANVLTF.

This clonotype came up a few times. The DNA for the CDR3 is TGTGCCAGCAGCTTAGAAGAGTGGACAGGGCTTGGCGATGAGCAGTTCTTC. Protein product: CASSLEEWTGLGDEQFF. The chain has TRBV7-8 and TRBJ2-1, with 8 bases lining up with TRBD1. V was clipped by 1 base and J by 8 bases; unmatched bases: 13. The germline CDR1 and CDR2 sequences are SGHVS and FQNEAQ. The CDR3 length is 17 residues.

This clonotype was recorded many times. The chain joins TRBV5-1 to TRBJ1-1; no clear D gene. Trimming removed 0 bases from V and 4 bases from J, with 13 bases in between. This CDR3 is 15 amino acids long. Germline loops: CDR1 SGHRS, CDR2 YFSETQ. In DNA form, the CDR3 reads TGCGCCAGCAGCTTGGGAGTAGTTGGTGGCACTGAAGCTTTCTTT. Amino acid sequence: CASSLGVVGGTEAFF.

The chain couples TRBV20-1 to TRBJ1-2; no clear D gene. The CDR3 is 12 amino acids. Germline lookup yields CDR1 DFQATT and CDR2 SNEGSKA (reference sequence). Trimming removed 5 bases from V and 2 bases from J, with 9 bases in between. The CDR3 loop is CSAPGANYGYTF. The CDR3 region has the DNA TGCAGTGCTCCCGGCGCGAACTATGGCTACACCTTC.

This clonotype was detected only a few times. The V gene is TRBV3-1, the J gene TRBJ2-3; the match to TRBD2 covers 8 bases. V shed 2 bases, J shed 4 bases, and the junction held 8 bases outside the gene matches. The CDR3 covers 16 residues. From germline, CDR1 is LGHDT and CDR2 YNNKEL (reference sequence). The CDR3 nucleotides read TGTGCCAGCAGCCAAAGTCTGGCGGGGGGATCAGATACGCAGTATTTT. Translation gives CASSQSLAGGSDTQYF.

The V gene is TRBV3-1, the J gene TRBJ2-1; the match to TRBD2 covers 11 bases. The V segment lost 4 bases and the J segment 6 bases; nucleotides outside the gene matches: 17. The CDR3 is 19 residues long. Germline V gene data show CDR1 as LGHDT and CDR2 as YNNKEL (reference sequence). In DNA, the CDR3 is TGTGCCAGCAGCCCCGTGGCTTTAGCGGGGGGGCTATCTCGCAATGAGCAGTTCTTC. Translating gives CASSPVALAGGLSRNEQFF.

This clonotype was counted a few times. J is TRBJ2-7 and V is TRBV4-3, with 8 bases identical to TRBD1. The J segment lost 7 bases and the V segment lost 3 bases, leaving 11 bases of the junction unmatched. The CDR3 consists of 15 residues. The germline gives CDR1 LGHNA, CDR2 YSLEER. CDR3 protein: CASSQRTGLGGEQYF. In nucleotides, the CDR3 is TGCGCCAGCAGCCAGAGGACAGGGCTAGGGGGGGAGCAGTACTTC.

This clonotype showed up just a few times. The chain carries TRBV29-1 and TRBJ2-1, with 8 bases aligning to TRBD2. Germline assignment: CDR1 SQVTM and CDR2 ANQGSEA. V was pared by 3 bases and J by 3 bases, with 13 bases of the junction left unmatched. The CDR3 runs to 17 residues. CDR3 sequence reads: CSVEVSGVEGYYNEQFF. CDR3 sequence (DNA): TGCAGCGTTGAGGTTAGCGGGGTTGAGGGTTACTACAATGAGCAGTTCTTC.

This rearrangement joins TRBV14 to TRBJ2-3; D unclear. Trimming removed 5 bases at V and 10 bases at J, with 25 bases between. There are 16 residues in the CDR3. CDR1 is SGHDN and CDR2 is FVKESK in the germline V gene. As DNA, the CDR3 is TGTGCCAGCAGCTTCACCGACATAGGGAAGGGCGGTTCGCAGTATTTT. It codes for CASSFTDIGKGGSQYF.

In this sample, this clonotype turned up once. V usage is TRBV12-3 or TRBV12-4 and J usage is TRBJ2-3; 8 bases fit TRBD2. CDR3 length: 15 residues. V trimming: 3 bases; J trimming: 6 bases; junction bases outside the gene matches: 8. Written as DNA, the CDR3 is TGTGCCAGCAGTTTCTTAGCGGGAACGGGCGATACGCAGTATTTT. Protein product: CASSFLAGTGDTQYF.

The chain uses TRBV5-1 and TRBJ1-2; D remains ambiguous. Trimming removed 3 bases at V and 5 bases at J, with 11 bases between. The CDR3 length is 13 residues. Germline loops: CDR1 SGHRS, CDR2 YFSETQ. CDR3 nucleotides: TGCGCCAGCAGCTCCGGCGAAGGGTATGGCTACACCTTC. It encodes CASSSGEGYGYTF.

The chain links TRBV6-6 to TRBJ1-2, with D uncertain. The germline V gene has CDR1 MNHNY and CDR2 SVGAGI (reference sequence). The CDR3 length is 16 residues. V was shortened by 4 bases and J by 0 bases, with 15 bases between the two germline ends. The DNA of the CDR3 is TGTGCCAGCAGTTCCACTTTGAGAGGAGCTAACTATGGCTACACCTTC. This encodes CASSSTLRGANYGYTF.